This record looks at one TCR beta chain sequence and its context. Its antigen remains unidentified. The PCR employed 60 Vbeta primers together with 13 Jbeta primers. Original data processing: Approximately 11 million shared chains were among about 80 million unique TCR beta chains counted in a later analysis. This table comes from immunoSEQ multiplex PCR, and its TCRdb copy is limited to in-frame clones, with some not included. For V, J and clone size, that table is used; D and trimming come from the DNA. Of about 180,000 clones listed, 80% are singletons. With V trimmed by 4 bases and J by 4 bases, 20 bases remained unmatched. This CDR3 contains 20 residues. Germline-derived CDR1 and CDR2 are SGHKS and YYEKEE (reference sequence). The data originate from a study of cytomegalovirus exposure and HLA in healthy donors. The study's findings and limits: DRB1 had the most TCR associations and HLA-C the fewest, a later analysis found, with rates varying by HLA locus. Three CMV-associated chains were confirmed in vitro to be specific for CMV antigens.

The TCR was taken from a girl aged 10-17 years in good health and CMV-seropositive. The rearrangement links TRBV5-5 to TRBJ2-1; 10 nucleotides agree with TRBD2. The source material was PBMCs. CDR3 nucleotide sequence: TGTGCCAGCAGCCCCTCGAGGCTTTCGAGCGGGAGGGCCCGGTACAATGAGCAGTTCTTC. This gives the protein CASSPSRLSSGRARYNEQFF.